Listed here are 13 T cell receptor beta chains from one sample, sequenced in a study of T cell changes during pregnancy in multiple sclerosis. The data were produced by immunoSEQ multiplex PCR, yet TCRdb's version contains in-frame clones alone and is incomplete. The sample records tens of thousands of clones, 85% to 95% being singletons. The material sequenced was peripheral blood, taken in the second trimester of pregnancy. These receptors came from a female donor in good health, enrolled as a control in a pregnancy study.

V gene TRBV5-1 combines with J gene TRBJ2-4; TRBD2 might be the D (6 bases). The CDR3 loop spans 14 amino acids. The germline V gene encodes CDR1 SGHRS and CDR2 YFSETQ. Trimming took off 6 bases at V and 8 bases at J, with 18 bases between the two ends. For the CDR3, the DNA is TGCGCCAGCAAACCCCCGGGCGGGGCGGACATTCAGTACTTC. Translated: CASKPPGGADIQYF.

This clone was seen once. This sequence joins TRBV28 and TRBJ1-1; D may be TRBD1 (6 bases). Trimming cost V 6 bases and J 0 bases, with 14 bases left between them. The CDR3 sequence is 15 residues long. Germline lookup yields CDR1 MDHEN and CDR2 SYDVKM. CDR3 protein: CASSYLGTLNTEAFF. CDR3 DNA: TGTGCCAGCAGCTACCTCGGGACACTGAACACTGAAGCTTTCTTT.

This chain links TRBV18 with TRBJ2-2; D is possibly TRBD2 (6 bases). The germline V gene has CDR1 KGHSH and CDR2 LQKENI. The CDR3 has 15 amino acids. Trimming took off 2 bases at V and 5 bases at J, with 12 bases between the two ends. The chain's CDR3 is CASSPDSGVTGELFF. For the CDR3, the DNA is TGTGCCAGCTCACCAGATAGCGGTGTAACCGGGGAGCTGTTTTTT.

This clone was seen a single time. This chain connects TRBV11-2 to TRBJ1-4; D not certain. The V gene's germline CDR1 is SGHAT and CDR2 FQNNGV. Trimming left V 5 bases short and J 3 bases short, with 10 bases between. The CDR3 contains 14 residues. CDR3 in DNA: TGTGCCAGCAGCGATACCGGGGCTAATGAAAAACTGTTTTTT. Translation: CASSDTGANEKLFF.

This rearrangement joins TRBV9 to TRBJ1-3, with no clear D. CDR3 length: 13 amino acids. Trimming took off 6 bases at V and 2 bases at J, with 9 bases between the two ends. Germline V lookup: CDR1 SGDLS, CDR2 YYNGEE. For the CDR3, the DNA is TGTGCCAGCACGGAGACCACTGGAAACACCATATATTTT. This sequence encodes CASTETTGNTIYF.

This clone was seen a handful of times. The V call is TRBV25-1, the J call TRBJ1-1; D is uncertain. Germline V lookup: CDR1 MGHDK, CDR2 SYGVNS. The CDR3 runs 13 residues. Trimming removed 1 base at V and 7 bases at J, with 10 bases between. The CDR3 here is CASSESPQIEAFF. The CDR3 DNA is TGTGCCAGCAGTGAATCCCCACAGATTGAAGCTTTCTTT. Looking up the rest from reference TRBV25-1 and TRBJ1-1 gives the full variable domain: EADIYQTPRYLVIGTGKKITLECSQTMGHDKMYWYQQDPGMELHLIHYSYGVNSTEKGDLSSESTVSRIRTEHFPLTLESARPSHTSQYLCASSESPQIEAFFGQGTRLTVV.

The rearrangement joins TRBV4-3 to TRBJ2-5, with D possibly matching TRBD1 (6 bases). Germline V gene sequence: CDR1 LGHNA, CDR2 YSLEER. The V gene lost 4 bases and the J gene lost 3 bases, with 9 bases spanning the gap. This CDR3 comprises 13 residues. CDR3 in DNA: TGCGCCAGCAGCCCTGGACAGAAAGAGACCCAGTACTTC. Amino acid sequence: CASSPGQKETQYF.

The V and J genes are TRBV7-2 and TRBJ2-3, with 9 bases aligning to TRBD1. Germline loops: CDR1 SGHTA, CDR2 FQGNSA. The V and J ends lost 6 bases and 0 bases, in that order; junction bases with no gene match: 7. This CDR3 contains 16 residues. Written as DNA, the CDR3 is TGTGCCAGCAGGTCCGGGACAGGGACTAGCACAGATACGCAGTATTTT. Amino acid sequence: CASRSGTGTSTDTQYF.

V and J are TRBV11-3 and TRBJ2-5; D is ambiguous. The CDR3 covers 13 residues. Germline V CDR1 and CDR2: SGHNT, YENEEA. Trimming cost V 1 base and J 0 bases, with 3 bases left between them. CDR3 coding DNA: TGTGCCAGCAGCTTAGGCGACCAAGAGACCCAGTACTTC. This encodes CASSLGDQETQYF.

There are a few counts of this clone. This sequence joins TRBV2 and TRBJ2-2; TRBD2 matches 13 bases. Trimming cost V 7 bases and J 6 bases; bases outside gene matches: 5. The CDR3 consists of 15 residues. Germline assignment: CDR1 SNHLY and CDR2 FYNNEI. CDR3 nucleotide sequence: TGTGCCAGCAAACTAGCGGGGGGGCCCGCCGGGGAGCTGTTTTTT. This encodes CASKLAGGPAGELFF. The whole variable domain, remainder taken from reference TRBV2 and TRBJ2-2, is EPEVTQTPSHQVTQMGQEVILRCVPISNHLYFYWYRQILGQKVEFLVSFYNNEISEKSEIFDDQFSVERPDGSNFTLKIRSTKLEDSAMYFCASKLAGGPAGELFFGEGSRLTVL.

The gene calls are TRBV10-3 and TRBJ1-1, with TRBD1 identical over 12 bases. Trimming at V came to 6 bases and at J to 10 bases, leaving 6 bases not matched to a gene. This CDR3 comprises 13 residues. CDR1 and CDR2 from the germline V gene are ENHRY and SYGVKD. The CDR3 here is CAIREGQGARAFF. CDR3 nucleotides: TGTGCCATCAGGGAGGGACAGGGGGCCAGAGCTTTCTTT.

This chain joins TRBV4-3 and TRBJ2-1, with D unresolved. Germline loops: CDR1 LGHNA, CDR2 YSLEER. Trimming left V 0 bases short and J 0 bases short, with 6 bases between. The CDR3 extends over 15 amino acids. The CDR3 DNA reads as TGCGCCAGCAGCCAAGAACACAGCTCCTACAATGAGCAGTTCTTC. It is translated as CASSQEHSSYNEQFF.

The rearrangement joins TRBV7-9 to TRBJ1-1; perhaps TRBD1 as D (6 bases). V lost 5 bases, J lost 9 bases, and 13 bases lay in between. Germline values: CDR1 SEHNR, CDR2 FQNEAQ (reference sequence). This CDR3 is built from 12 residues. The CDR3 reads CASSHSDRKAFF. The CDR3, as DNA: TGTGCCAGCAGCCACTCTGACAGGAAAGCTTTCTTT.